The source of this T cell receptor (beta chain) is a study of blood T cell repertoires in COVID-19. Clinical history as reported by participants underpinned cohort assignment. Symptom resolution, clearance, or two negative PCRs marked donors in Cohort 3 as recovered. Libraries were prepared by immunoSEQ multiplex PCR; TCRdb keeps only in-frame clonotypes and omits some of them. The sample yields about 470,000 clones, around 90% seen once. The germline V gene encodes CDR1 SGHNT and CDR2 YYREEE (reference sequence). This CDR3 is 15 amino acids long. Trimming took 4 bases from V and 4 from J; bases not matched to a gene: 7.

This TCR was recovered from a woman aged 18-30 years who had recovered from COVID-19. The chain is built from TRBV5-4 and TRBJ1-4; 7 bases match TRBD1. The sequenced material came from PBMCs or T cells enriched from blood (not recorded which). CDR3 in amino acids: CASSPQTGYNEKLFF. CDR3 sequence (DNA): TGTGCCAGCAGCCCCCAGACAGGGTATAATGAAAAACTGTTTTTT.